This entry concerns a single T cell receptor beta chain. The source of the sample is a study of T-cell memory formation after mild COVID-19. Looking at the study overall: Clustering of TCRs was largely donor specific.

A single record per CDR3 protein comes from TCRdb applying MiXCR to the 5' RACE reads. The sample lists about 560,000 distinct CDR3 sequences; roughly a fifth were seen once. Germline V gene sequence: CDR1 KGHSH, CDR2 LQKENI. This CDR3 comprises 13 residues. Trimming left V 3 bases short and J 5 bases short, with 11 bases between. This TCR derives from an adult woman who had mild COVID-19 (a few samples of this study predate the infection). Cell type and time point are not known. This chain connects TRBV18 to TRBJ2-7; a possible D gene is TRBD1 (5 bases). The sequenced material came from PBMCs or a T cell subset sorted from them (not recorded which). CDR3 sequence (DNA): TGTGCCAGCTCACCCCTTCTCAGGGACGAGCAGTACTTC. Amino acid sequence: CASSPLLRDEQYF.